Listed below are T cell receptor beta chains from one sample, sequenced in a study of T cells in Graves' hyperthyroidism and ophthalmopathy. Using its own MiXCR run on the multiplex PCR reads, TCRdb lists one record per CDR3 protein. The data show 450,000 to 600,000 distinct CDR3 sequences, roughly 21% seen once. Material for sequencing was blood. The receptors stem from a man aged 40-55 years with Graves' ophthalmopathy. Each CDR3 is given with its conserved first and last residue. The order of the fields is CDR3 DNA, CDR3 protein, J gene, clone size, D gene, V gene. D genes are given only for firm matches. The listing skips clone size in some rows; elsewhere it reads once, few, many or a size class.

DNA: TGCAGTGCTAGGTCCAGTGACTATGGCTACACCTTC
CDR3: CSARSSDYGYTF
J: TRBJ1-2
size: -
D: -
V: TRBV20-1

DNA: TGTGCCACCAGTGCACCGGGACAGGGGCGCACAGATACGCAGTATTTT
CDR3: CATSAPGQGRTDTQYF
J: TRBJ2-3
size: few
D: TRBD1
V: TRBV24-1

DNA: TGCGCCAGCAGCTATAGCGGTCCGCCCGGGGAGCTGTTTTTT
CDR3: CASSYSGPPGELFF
J: TRBJ2-2
size: few
D: -
V: TRBV5-1

DNA: TGCAGTGCTAGACGCGGGGATGGCTACACCTTC
CDR3: CSARRGDGYTF
J: TRBJ1-2
size: few
D: -
V: TRBV20-1

DNA: TGTGCCAGCAGCTTGACGGGGACATCACGATCTGGAAACACCATATATTTT
CDR3: CASSLTGTSRSGNTIYF
J: TRBJ1-3
size: -
D: -
V: TRBV5-5

DNA: TGCGCCAGCAGCCAAGAAGGGAGACAGCCCCAGCATTTT
CDR3: CASSQEGRQPQHF
J: TRBJ1-5
size: many
D: -
V: TRBV4-3

DNA: TGTGCCAGCAGCCGGGGACAGGGATGGTCCAATGAGCAGTTCTTC
CDR3: CASSRGQGWSNEQFF
J: TRBJ2-1
size: many
D: TRBD1
V: TRBV11-3

DNA: TGTGCCAGCAGGCCGGGACTAGCGGGAGGGCCCTCTGCAAGGGCCAAAAACATTCAGTACTTC
CDR3: CASRPGLAGGPSARAKNIQYF
J: TRBJ2-4
size: many
D: TRBD2
V: TRBV12-3/TRBV12-4

DNA: TGTGCCAGCAGCTTTCCGGACAGGGGGCGGTACGAGCAGTACTTC
CDR3: CASSFPDRGRYEQYF
J: TRBJ2-7
size: many
D: TRBD1
V: TRBV7-2

DNA: TGCGCCAGCAGCTTGGCCGGGACAGGATTGATAGCCAAAAACATTCAGTACTTC
CDR3: CASSLAGTGLIAKNIQYF
J: TRBJ2-4
size: -
D: TRBD1
V: TRBV5-1

DNA: TGTGCCAGCAGCCTGACAGTTCTCATGAACACTGAAGCTTTCTTT
CDR3: CASSLTVLMNTEAFF
J: TRBJ1-1
size: many
D: -
V: TRBV7-2

DNA: TGCAGTGCTAGAGATGGACTAGCGGTCACAGATACGCAGTATTTT
CDR3: CSARDGLAVTDTQYF
J: TRBJ2-3
size: many
D: TRBD2
V: TRBV20-1

DNA: TGTGCCATACAGATGGACCCACAATATGGCTACACCTTC
CDR3: CAIQMDPQYGYTF
J: TRBJ1-2
size: -
D: -
V: TRBV6-1

DNA: TGTGCCAGCAGTTACCACCTAGCGGGAGGGCCGGCAGATACGCAGTATTTT
CDR3: CASSYHLAGGPADTQYF
J: TRBJ2-3
size: few
D: TRBD2
V: TRBV6-5

DNA: TGCAGCGTTCGGTTTTGGGGGGCTGTGACAGATACGCAGTATTTT
CDR3: CSVRFWGAVTDTQYF
J: TRBJ2-3
size: few
D: -
V: TRBV29-1

DNA: TGTGCCAGCAGTTACTCGGGGGCACTCAATCAGCAGTTCTTC
CDR3: CASSYSGALNQQFF
J: TRBJ2-1
size: many
D: -
V: TRBV6-5

DNA: TGTGCCATCAGTGAGTCAGAGGGACTAGCGGCCTACGAGCAGTACTTC
CDR3: CAISESEGLAAYEQYF
J: TRBJ2-7
size: many
D: TRBD2
V: TRBV10-3

DNA: TGTGCCAGCAGAGCGCAGGGGGCCCCGGGGGAAAAACTGTTTTTT
CDR3: CASRAQGAPGEKLFF
J: TRBJ1-4
size: few
D: TRBD1
V: TRBV6-1

DNA: TGTGCCAGTAGTGCTACAGGGTGGAGCAATCAGCCCCAGCATTTT
CDR3: CASSATGWSNQPQHF
J: TRBJ1-5
size: -
D: -
V: TRBV19

DNA: TGTGCCTGTCACCCGGGACAGGGTGGCAATCAGCCCCAGCATTTT
CDR3: CACHPGQGGNQPQHF
J: TRBJ1-5
size: -
D: TRBD1
V: TRBV6-2/TRBV6-3

DNA: TGTGCCAGCAGCTTAACTCCCTCAGGGCAGGCAGGGGCCAACGTCCTGACTTTC
CDR3: CASSLTPSGQAGANVLTF
J: TRBJ2-6
size: few
D: -
V: TRBV7-3

DNA: TGTGCCAGCGAATTAAAGGGGGTCTCCTACGAGCAGTACTTC
CDR3: CASELKGVSYEQYF
J: TRBJ2-7
size: -
D: -
V: TRBV6-1

DNA: TGTGCCATCAGTGGACAGCGCCAAGAGACCCAGTACTTC
CDR3: CAISGQRQETQYF
J: TRBJ2-5
size: -
D: -
V: TRBV10-3

DNA: TGTGCCAGCAGAACTTCAATGGGGAGCTCCTACAATGAGCAGTTCTTC
CDR3: CASRTSMGSSYNEQFF
J: TRBJ2-1
size: few
D: -
V: TRBV6-2/TRBV6-3